This T cell receptor (beta chain) appears in the sequencing data of a study of T cell responses to AZD1222 COVID-19 vaccine. Study observations and caveats: Only six individuals given AZD1222 were seropositive at baseline. It should be noted that donors were predominantly white British and more often female, and clonal diversity was possibly underestimated.

Of note for this clone: As yet, its antigen is unknown.

This CDR3 is 16 amino acids long. Germline CDR1 and CDR2: SGHTA and FQGTGA. V dropped 5 bases and J dropped 4 bases, with 18 bases sitting between them. The protocol was immunoSEQ multiplex PCR, while the TCRdb copy is restricted to in-frame clones and leaves out a portion. The sample yields approximately 130,000 clones, over 90% seen once. The V and J genes are TRBV7-3 and TRBJ2-1, with TRBD1 as a possible D gene (5 bases). The sequence was obtained from an adult in good health. This material consisted of peripheral blood, taken on day 0 of AZD1222 vaccination. CDR3 amino acids: CASSTLGASGYNEQFF. CDR3 in DNA: TGTGCCAGCAGCACCCTTGGGGCTAGTGGGTACAATGAGCAGTTCTTC.